Listed below are T cell receptor beta chains from one sample, sequenced in a study of prognosis after radiotherapy for stage I lung cancer. From the multiplex PCR reads, TCRdb called clonotypes with MiXCR, one entry per CDR3 protein. This sample has around 14,000 distinct CDR3 sequences, with around a third found just once. The sample consisted of PBMCs, taken before or after stereotactic body radiation therapy (not recorded which). These receptors were taken from a donor over 45 with non-small cell lung cancer. Both conserved end residues are part of each CDR3. Fields, in order: CDR3 DNA, CDR3 protein, J gene, D gene, clone size, V gene. A D gene is named only where the DNA matches it firmly. The size field is filled for only some rows; it gives once, few, many or a size class.

cdr3_nt: TGCAGTGCTATCTACAGCGGGAGCTGGAACATTCAGTACTTC
cdr3_aa: CSAIYSGSWNIQYF
j_call: TRBJ2-4
d_call: TRBD2
clone_size: many
v_call: TRBV20-1

cdr3_nt: TGCAGCGTAGGTTTGAGGCGGGAGATGTATACGCAGTATTTT
cdr3_aa: CSVGLRREMYTQYF
j_call: TRBJ2-3
d_call: TRBD2
clone_size: many
v_call: TRBV29-1

cdr3_nt: TGTGCCAGCAGGAGGACAGCTGGGAGCTCCTATAATTCACCCCTCCACTTT
cdr3_aa: CASRRTAGSSYNSPLHF
j_call: TRBJ1-6
d_call: .
clone_size: .
v_call: TRBV6-1

cdr3_nt: TGTGCCAGCAGCGTAGCTCAGACAGCCCTTGCGGGCTACACCTTC
cdr3_aa: CASSVAQTALAGYTF
j_call: TRBJ1-2
d_call: .
clone_size: many
v_call: TRBV9

cdr3_nt: TGTGCCAGCAGTTTTACTCTGCGGGGGAGGGTCACCTACGAGCAGTACTTC
cdr3_aa: CASSFTLRGRVTYEQYF
j_call: TRBJ2-7
d_call: TRBD2
clone_size: medium-sized
v_call: TRBV28

cdr3_nt: TGTGCCAGCAGCTCGAGGGAGGCAAACACAGATACGCAGTATTTT
cdr3_aa: CASSSREANTDTQYF
j_call: TRBJ2-3
d_call: .
clone_size: many
v_call: TRBV7-9

cdr3_nt: TGTGCCAGCTCACCACAAAAAGAGACCCAGTACTTC
cdr3_aa: CASSPQKETQYF
j_call: TRBJ2-5
d_call: .
clone_size: many
v_call: TRBV18

cdr3_nt: TGCGCCAGCAGCTTTGCATGGGATGAGCAGTTCTTC
cdr3_aa: CASSFAWDEQFF
j_call: TRBJ2-1
d_call: .
clone_size: many
v_call: TRBV5-1

cdr3_nt: TGCAGTGCGGGTCCGGGACAGGGACTACCTCAGCGATGGCCCCAGCATTTT
cdr3_aa: CSAGPGQGLPQRWPQHF
j_call: TRBJ1-5
d_call: TRBD1
clone_size: many
v_call: TRBV20-1

cdr3_nt: TGTGCCACCAGTGATCTCAAGGGGAAAGGGAACGAGCAGTACTTC
cdr3_aa: CATSDLKGKGNEQYF
j_call: TRBJ2-7
d_call: .
clone_size: .
v_call: TRBV24-1

cdr3_nt: TGTGCCAGCAGTTACTCGACGTCTAATGAAAAACTGTTTTTT
cdr3_aa: CASSYSTSNEKLFF
j_call: TRBJ1-4
d_call: .
clone_size: many
v_call: TRBV6-5

cdr3_nt: TGTGCCAGCAGTGAACAAGGGTCACCCCTCCACTTT
cdr3_aa: CASSEQGSPLHF
j_call: TRBJ1-6
d_call: .
clone_size: .
v_call: TRBV6-1

cdr3_nt: TGTGCCAGCAGATTTGGACAGGGCTACGAGCAGTACTTC
cdr3_aa: CASRFGQGYEQYF
j_call: TRBJ2-7
d_call: TRBD1
clone_size: many
v_call: TRBV27

cdr3_nt: TGTGCCATCTCCCAAAGGGCAGTATCGAACACCGGGGAGCTGTTTTTT
cdr3_aa: CAISQRAVSNTGELFF
j_call: TRBJ2-2
d_call: .
clone_size: many
v_call: TRBV10-3

cdr3_nt: TGTGCCAGCAGCTTATTGGCAGGGGGCACCGGGGAGCTGTTTTTT
cdr3_aa: CASSLLAGGTGELFF
j_call: TRBJ2-2
d_call: TRBD1
clone_size: many
v_call: TRBV11-2

cdr3_nt: TGTGCCAGCAATAGACAGAGCTCCAATCAGCCCCAGCATTTT
cdr3_aa: CASNRQSSNQPQHF
j_call: TRBJ1-5
d_call: .
clone_size: medium-sized
v_call: TRBV2

cdr3_nt: TGTGCCAGCAGCCCAAGAGGGGGCAGGGAAGAGACCCAGTACTTC
cdr3_aa: CASSPRGGREETQYF
j_call: TRBJ2-5
d_call: TRBD1
clone_size: many
v_call: TRBV7-9

cdr3_nt: TGTGCCAGTAGTTGGAGGCTGAACACTGAAGCTTTCTTT
cdr3_aa: CASSWRLNTEAFF
j_call: TRBJ1-1
d_call: .
clone_size: many
v_call: TRBV19

cdr3_nt: TGTGCCAGTAGTATAGATCGAGGGTCCACCGGGGAGCTGTTTTTT
cdr3_aa: CASSIDRGSTGELFF
j_call: TRBJ2-2
d_call: .
clone_size: many
v_call: TRBV19

cdr3_nt: TGTGCTAGTGGTTCAACCTTGGCAGATACGCAGTATTTT
cdr3_aa: CASGSTLADTQYF
j_call: TRBJ2-3
d_call: .
clone_size: many
v_call: TRBV12-5

cdr3_nt: TGTGCCAGCAGCTTGACTAGCGGGACGCACACCGGGGAGCTGTTTTTT
cdr3_aa: CASSLTSGTHTGELFF
j_call: TRBJ2-2
d_call: TRBD2
clone_size: medium-sized
v_call: TRBV11-2

cdr3_nt: TGTGCCAGTAGTACCCGAGCGGGAGGAGGTCGCAAGCAGTACTTC
cdr3_aa: CASSTRAGGGRKQYF
j_call: TRBJ2-7
d_call: TRBD2
clone_size: .
v_call: TRBV19

cdr3_nt: TGTGCCAGCAGGCTAGCAGGGAATCGGGGTCAGCCCCAGCATTTT
cdr3_aa: CASRLAGNRGQPQHF
j_call: TRBJ1-5
d_call: .
clone_size: many
v_call: TRBV28

cdr3_nt: TGTGCCAGCAGTTACGGGGACGGGACCGGGCCGCAAAACATTCAGTACTTC
cdr3_aa: CASSYGDGTGPQNIQYF
j_call: TRBJ2-4
d_call: .
clone_size: many
v_call: TRBV6-2/TRBV6-3

cdr3_nt: TGTGCCAGCACCCCAACACTGGAGGGCATTGAAGCTTTCTTT
cdr3_aa: CASTPTLEGIEAFF
j_call: TRBJ1-1
d_call: .
clone_size: many
v_call: TRBV6-1

cdr3_nt: TGTGCCACCAGTGATTCGGGACCGACCAAGGAGCAGTACTTC
cdr3_aa: CATSDSGPTKEQYF
j_call: TRBJ2-7
d_call: .
clone_size: many
v_call: TRBV24-1

cdr3_nt: TGTGCCAGCATCGCTACTAGCGGGAACGCCGGGGAGCTGTTTTTT
cdr3_aa: CASIATSGNAGELFF
j_call: TRBJ2-2
d_call: TRBD2
clone_size: .
v_call: TRBV9

cdr3_nt: TGTGCCACCAGTGATAACACAGGGTATCAGCCCCAGCATTTT
cdr3_aa: CATSDNTGYQPQHF
j_call: TRBJ1-5
d_call: .
clone_size: medium-sized
v_call: TRBV24-1

cdr3_nt: TGTGCCAGCTCACCATATAAGGGGGCTGACACCGGGGAGCTGTTTTTT
cdr3_aa: CASSPYKGADTGELFF
j_call: TRBJ2-2
d_call: TRBD1
clone_size: many
v_call: TRBV18

cdr3_nt: TGTGCCAGCAGTCTCACCCGTTCACCCCTCCACTTT
cdr3_aa: CASSLTRSPLHF
j_call: TRBJ1-6
d_call: .
clone_size: medium-sized
v_call: TRBV28

cdr3_nt: TGTGCCAGCAGCTTCTTTTCAGGGAGGCGCAATCAGCCCCAGCATTTT
cdr3_aa: CASSFFSGRRNQPQHF
j_call: TRBJ1-5
d_call: .
clone_size: many
v_call: TRBV5-6

cdr3_nt: TGTGCCAGCTCACCACGGCACGGACTAGTGGAAGCTTTCTTT
cdr3_aa: CASSPRHGLVEAFF
j_call: TRBJ1-1
d_call: .
clone_size: many
v_call: TRBV18

cdr3_nt: TGCAGTGCTAGACCACCGGGACAGGGTACTTATGGCTACACCTTC
cdr3_aa: CSARPPGQGTYGYTF
j_call: TRBJ1-2
d_call: TRBD1
clone_size: many
v_call: TRBV20-1

cdr3_nt: TGTGCCACCAGTGCGATTGACAGCAACCAAGAGACCCAGTACTTC
cdr3_aa: CATSAIDSNQETQYF
j_call: TRBJ2-5
d_call: .
clone_size: many
v_call: TRBV24-1

cdr3_nt: TGTGCCAGCAGCGGCGGGACTCCCATTGGTTCCAACGTCCTGACTTTC
cdr3_aa: CASSGGTPIGSNVLTF
j_call: TRBJ2-6
d_call: .
clone_size: once
v_call: TRBV9

cdr3_nt: TGTGCCAGCAGCTTAGTCGGGGCTCCCCAGACCCAGTACTTC
cdr3_aa: CASSLVGAPQTQYF
j_call: TRBJ2-5
d_call: .
clone_size: many
v_call: TRBV7-9

cdr3_nt: TGCGCCAGCAGCCAAGAGCTTAGAGGCTCGAGGACCTCCGAGCAGTACTTC
cdr3_aa: CASSQELRGSRTSEQYF
j_call: TRBJ2-7
d_call: .
clone_size: many
v_call: TRBV4-1

cdr3_nt: TGTGCCAGCAGCCAAGGTTATTGGACCTACAATGAGCAGTTCTTC
cdr3_aa: CASSQGYWTYNEQFF
j_call: TRBJ2-1
d_call: .
clone_size: many
v_call: TRBV3-1

cdr3_nt: TGTGCCAGCAGCTCTCAGGGAAATCAGCCCCAGCATTTT
cdr3_aa: CASSSQGNQPQHF
j_call: TRBJ1-5
d_call: .
clone_size: many
v_call: TRBV11-2

cdr3_nt: TGTGCCAGCAGGGGCCCAGGGGTCTATGGCTACACCTTC
cdr3_aa: CASRGPGVYGYTF
j_call: TRBJ1-2
d_call: .
clone_size: many
v_call: TRBV19

cdr3_nt: TGTGCCAGCAGTTTCAATGGGGGGGGGCGTGGTGAAAAACTGTTTTTT
cdr3_aa: CASSFNGGGRGEKLFF
j_call: TRBJ1-4
d_call: .
clone_size: many
v_call: TRBV12-3/TRBV12-4

cdr3_nt: TGTGCCTGGAGTGATCGAGGTGTTAGACCCGAGCAGTACTTC
cdr3_aa: CAWSDRGVRPEQYF
j_call: TRBJ2-7
d_call: .
clone_size: many
v_call: TRBV30

cdr3_nt: TGTGCCAGTAGTATCTCCCTAGGACTAGCGGGAGGCGATGAGCAGTTCTTC
cdr3_aa: CASSISLGLAGGDEQFF
j_call: TRBJ2-1
d_call: TRBD2
clone_size: many
v_call: TRBV19

cdr3_nt: TGTGCCAGCAGCTCGAGACTCCATAGCACAGATACGCAGTATTTT
cdr3_aa: CASSSRLHSTDTQYF
j_call: TRBJ2-3
d_call: .
clone_size: few
v_call: TRBV5-4